This TCR beta chain was found in a study of T cell clonotyping in hematopoietic cell transplantation (dated by TCRdb to about 2021). For the study in its entirety: A total of some 140 blood samples were gathered in the study from 30 to 35 consecutive transplant recipients along with their related donors. Recruitment of patients ran from 2015 to early 2017, and follow-up continued until late 2020 or until death. The paper as a whole reports these results and caveats: The sample size was limited and the cells went unsorted, which meant the CD4 and CD8 repertoire contributions could not be told apart. Donor and pretransplant recipient Inverse Simpson Index values predicted broader posttransplant TCR repertoire diversity. Recipient repertoires showed only a small fraction of overlap with donor repertoires, and over 95% appeared de novo at the given depth. After transplant, TCR diversity in recipients dropped, and pathologically expanded clonotypes increased progressively from day 30 to day 180.

A word on this clone: Its antigen is still unknown. Per-nucleotide qualities are absent, and no much larger clonotype sits a single base away.

The sample's time point label, decoded: 30 days after allo-HCT. Blood samples were obtained from recipients approximately 28 days before transplant and at days 30, 100 and 180 after transplant. Nuclei Lysis Solution was used to extract genomic DNA from fresh or cryopreserved unfractionated peripheral blood mononuclear cells. The immunoSEQ assay, a bias-controlled multiplex PCR with V- and J-specific primers, was used to amplify TCR beta CDR3 regions from genomic DNA. A proprietary barcode and Illumina adapter sequences were added to the CDR3 amplicons in a second PCR step. An Illumina MiSeq instrument was used for sequencing of the CDR3 libraries. As for the authors' bioinformatics: Export and quality control were handled in immunoSEQ Analyzer 3.0, while downstream analyses relied on R Bioconductor and Immunarch. Only productive rearrangements in the normalized downsampled data set went into calculating the repertoire metrics. Pathologically expanded clonotypes were defined as those larger than 5 templates in the normalized cohort. Repertoire diversity was measured with the Inverse Simpson Index. The non-normalized data set was used for CMV-specificity analyses so that all clonotypes could be captured. As stored in TCRdb, this immuneACCESS dataset retains in-frame rearrangements with V and J assigned. A fraction of the clones does not appear; measured against another copy, unresolved V genes explain less than half of the discrepancy, and the remainder lacks a known reason. That table furnishes V, J and clone size, whereas the DNA furnished D and trimming. This sample is represented by some 14,000 clones; around 97% of them were singletons. In total, the top ten clones hold approximately 4% of the sample.

Here V drops 3 bases and J drops 1 base, and the junction holds 11 bases not matched to any gene. Measured from the cysteine to the phenylalanine, the CDR3 is 17 residues long. Here the CDR3 DNA is all that survives: 51 bases in frame from base 1. CDR1 MNHEY and CDR2 SMNVEV were looked up in the germline V gene (reference sequence). The chain links TRBV27 with TRBJ1-1; 7 bases in the middle match TRBD1. Sequences were derived from peripheral blood mononuclear cells, sampled 30 days after allogeneic stem cell transplant. The sequence was collected from a female patient in her 50s who had an allogeneic stem cell transplant from an unrelated donor, so T cells may come from the graft donor. Some clones in this sample may be carry-over from other donors' samples. DNA sequence: TGTGCCAGCAGTTTCAATTTAAGGGGGCGCGGGAACACTGAAGCTTTCTTT. Its protein reads: CASSFNLRGRGNTEAFF.